The 3 T cell receptor beta chains in this list originate from one sample, sequenced in a study of blood T cells in healthy people across ages. The use of a sample-barcoded 5' primer and a J-beta primer mix characterized a second PCR of about 7 to 12 cycles. TCRdb itself ran the 5' RACE reads through MiXCR, one entry per CDR3 protein. The sample records more than 600,000 distinct CDR3 sequences, around a quarter being singletons. This same sample was also part of a study on T cells of mothers and their children.

The sample comprised blood. These receptor sequences come from a boy between 10 and 17 years old in good health.

This rearrangement joins TRBV24-1 to TRBJ2-1, with TRBD2 identical over 10 bases. Germline CDR1 reads KGHDR; CDR2 reads SFDVKD. The CDR3 has 18 residues. J gave up 4 bases and V 3 bases, and 11 bases lay outside the gene matches. CDR3 sequence (DNA): TGTGCCACCAGTGATCCAGTTGGACTAGCGGAGGGGTACAATGAGCAGTTCTTC. It is translated as CATSDPVGLAEGYNEQFF.

This clonotype came up a few times. V gene TRBV5-1 combines with J gene TRBJ1-1, with 12 bases identical to TRBD1. J gave up 5 bases and V 4 bases, and 9 bases lay outside the gene matches. This CDR3 is built from 16 residues. The germline CDR1 and CDR2 sequences are SGHRS and YFSETQ. CDR3 coding DNA: TGCGCCAGCAGCACTGGGACAGGGGGCGCGAAGACTGAAGCTTTCTTT. It codes for CASSTGTGGAKTEAFF. Complete variable domain (other parts from reference TRBV5-1 and TRBJ1-1): KAGVTQTPRYLIKTRGQQVTLSCSPISGHRSVSWYQQTPGQGLQFLFEYFSETQRNKGNFPGRFSGRQFSNSRSEMNVSTLELGDSALYLCASSTGTGGAKTEAFFGQGTRLTVV.

This clonotype was detected a few times. V is TRBV6-1 and J is TRBJ2-5; D ambiguous. The tail of the sequence fits TRBJ2-1 better, so the J call may be wrong. The CDR3 loop spans 14 amino acids. CDR1 is MNHNS and CDR2 is SASEGT in the germline V gene. The CDR3 loop reads CASSERTAYNEQFF. CDR3 DNA sequence: TGTGCCAGCAGTGAACGGACGGCTTACAATGAGCAGTTCTTC.